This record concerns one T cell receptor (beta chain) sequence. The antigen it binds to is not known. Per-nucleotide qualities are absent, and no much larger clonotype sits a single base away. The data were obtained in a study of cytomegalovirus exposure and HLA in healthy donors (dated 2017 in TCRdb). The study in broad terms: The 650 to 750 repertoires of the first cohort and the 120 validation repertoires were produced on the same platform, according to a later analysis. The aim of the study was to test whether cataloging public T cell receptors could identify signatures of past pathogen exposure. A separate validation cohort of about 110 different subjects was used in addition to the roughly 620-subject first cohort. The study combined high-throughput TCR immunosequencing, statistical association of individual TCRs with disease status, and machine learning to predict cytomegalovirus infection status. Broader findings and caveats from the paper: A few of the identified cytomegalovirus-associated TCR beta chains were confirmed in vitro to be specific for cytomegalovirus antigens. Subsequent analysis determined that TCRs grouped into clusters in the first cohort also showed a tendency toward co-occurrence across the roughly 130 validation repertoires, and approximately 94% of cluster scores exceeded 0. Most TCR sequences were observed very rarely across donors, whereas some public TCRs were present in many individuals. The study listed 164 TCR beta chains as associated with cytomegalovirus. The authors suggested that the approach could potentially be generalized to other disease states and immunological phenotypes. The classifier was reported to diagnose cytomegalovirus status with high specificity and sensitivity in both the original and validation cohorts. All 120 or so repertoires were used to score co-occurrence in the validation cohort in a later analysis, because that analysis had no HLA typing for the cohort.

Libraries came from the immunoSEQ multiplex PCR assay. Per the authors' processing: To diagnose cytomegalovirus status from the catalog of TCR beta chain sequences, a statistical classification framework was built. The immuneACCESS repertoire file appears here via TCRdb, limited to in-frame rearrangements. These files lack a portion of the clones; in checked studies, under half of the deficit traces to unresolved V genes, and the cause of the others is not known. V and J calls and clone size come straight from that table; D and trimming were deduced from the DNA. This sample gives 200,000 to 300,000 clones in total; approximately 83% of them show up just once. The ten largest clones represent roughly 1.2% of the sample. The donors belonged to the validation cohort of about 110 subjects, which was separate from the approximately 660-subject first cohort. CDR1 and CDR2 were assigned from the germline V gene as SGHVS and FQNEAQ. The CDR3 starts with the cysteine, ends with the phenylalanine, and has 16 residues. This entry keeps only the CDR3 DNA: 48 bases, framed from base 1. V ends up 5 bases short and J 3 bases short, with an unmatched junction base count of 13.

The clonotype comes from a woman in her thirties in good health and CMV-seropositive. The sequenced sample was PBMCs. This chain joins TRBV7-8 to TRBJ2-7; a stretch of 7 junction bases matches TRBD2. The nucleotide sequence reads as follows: TGTGCCAGCAGCATGAGCGGAGGGAGGGCCAGCTACGAGCAGTACTTC. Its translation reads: CASSMSGGRASYEQYF.